Below are 14 T cell receptor beta chains sequenced from a single sample in a study of shared clonotypes between healthy human individuals. Sequencing used immunoSEQ multiplex PCR; TCRdb keeps in-frame clones, though not all of them. The repertoire has about 710,000 clones, over 55% of them found once; the top ten carry about 1.8%. Sequencing input: memory CD4+ T cells sorted from blood. Documented subset: CD45RA-negative fraction. The receptors here all came from a woman in her 30s in good health.

This chain connects TRBV28 to TRBJ2-7, with TRBD1 matching 7 bases. Germline values: CDR1 MDHEN, CDR2 SYDVKM. The V gene end was trimmed by 3 bases and the J gene end by 1 base; junction bases not matched to a gene: 9. The CDR3 is 16 residues long. The CDR3 spells CASSFPTGSVSYEQYF. In DNA, the CDR3 is TGTGCCAGCAGTTTCCCGACAGGGTCCGTATCCTACGAGCAGTACTTC.

The CDR3 DNA is TGTGCCAGCAGTGCCGGGACTAGCGGGAGAACAGATACGCAGTATTTT. It encodes CASSAGTSGRTDTQYF. The chain combines TRBV5-4 with TRBJ2-3, with 14 nucleotides matching TRBD2. The CDR3 consists of 16 residues. Germline trimming cut 5 bases from V and 3 bases from J; bases unmatched to any gene: 5. Germline V gene lookup returns CDR1 SGHNT and CDR2 YYREEE (reference sequence). Combining the CDR3 with reference TRBV5-4 and TRBJ2-3 gives the whole variable domain ETGVTQSPTHLIKTRGQQVTLRCSSQSGHNTVSWYQQALGQGPQFIFQYYREEENGRGNFPPRFSGLQFPNYSSELNVNALELDDSALYLCASSAGTSGRTDTQYFGPGTRLTVL.

The chain couples TRBV7-8 to TRBJ2-1; the D call may be TRBD1 or TRBD2 (5 bases each). V was cut by 2 bases and J by 4 bases, with 18 bases left in between. The CDR3 has 17 residues. Per the germline V gene, CDR1 is SGHVS and CDR2 is FQNEAQ. The CDR3 sequence: CASSLSLLGVQYNEQFF. The DNA for the CDR3 is TGTGCCAGCAGCTTATCTCTACTGGGGGTCCAATACAATGAGCAGTTCTTC.

This sequence joins TRBV27 and TRBJ2-1; D is uncertain. Between the trimmed V and J ends, which lost 5 bases and 4 bases, there was a span of 15 bases. CDR1 is MNHEY, CDR2 SMNVEV, per germline (reference sequence). The CDR3 spans 15 residues. The CDR3 nucleotides read TGTGCCAGCAGTCTCGGCAGTAACCTATACAATGAGCAGTTCTTC. This encodes CASSLGSNLYNEQFF.

The rearrangement links TRBV27 to TRBJ2-1; the match to TRBD1 covers 10 bases. Germline CDR1 and CDR2: MNHEY and SMNVEV (reference sequence). The CDR3 is 14 amino acids. V dropped 6 bases and J dropped 9; count of bases not matched to a gene: 8. The CDR3 loop reads CASSPGTGAGEQFF. The DNA of the CDR3 is TGTGCCAGCAGCCCCGGGACAGGGGCCGGTGAGCAGTTCTTC.

CDR3 sequence (DNA): TGTGCCAGCAGTTTATCGATGGCAGGGTGGACGGATACGCAGTATTTT. Translating gives CASSLSMAGWTDTQYF. The chain combines TRBV27 with TRBJ2-3; TRBD1 might be the D (5 bases). Germline V lookup: CDR1 MNHEY, CDR2 SMNVEV (reference sequence). The CDR3 runs 16 residues. The V end lost 0 bases, the J end lost 6 bases, and 16 bases lay between the germline ends.

The J gene is TRBJ1-3, the V gene TRBV6-5; tentative D call: TRBD1 (6 bases). Germline assignment: CDR1 MNHEY and CDR2 SVGAGI. V shed 6 bases and J shed 6 bases, with 12 bases lying between them. The CDR3 is 13 amino acids. As DNA, the CDR3 is TGTGCCAGCAGCCGACAGGTTGAAAACACCATATATTTT. It translates to CASSRQVENTIYF.

The table lists this clone with a few counts. The chain's CDR3 is CASSGRGPGEGTEAFF. The DNA of the CDR3 is TGTGCCAGCAGCGGCCGGGGGCCTGGGGAGGGCACTGAAGCTTTCTTT. The V and J genes are TRBV5-4 and TRBJ1-1; a possible D gene is TRBD1 (6 bases). Germline CDR1 is SGHNT and CDR2 is YYREEE (reference sequence). Trimming removed 4 bases at V and 4 bases at J, with 20 bases between. This CDR3 region has 16 residues.

The CDR3, as DNA: TGTGCCAGCAGCTTAATCCGGAGCACAGATACGCAGTATTTT. This encodes CASSLIRSTDTQYF. The chain is built from TRBV7-8 and TRBJ2-3, with D unresolved. The CDR3 consists of 14 residues. The ends were cut back, 2 bases at V and 0 bases at J, with 6 bases in the middle. CDR1 and CDR2 (germline): SGHVS, FQNEAQ.

The J gene is TRBJ2-1, the V gene TRBV11-2; possible D gene TRBD1, 6 bases. Germline V gene data show CDR1 as SGHAT and CDR2 as FQNNGV. The CDR3 totals 14 residues. The V and J ends lost 6 bases and 10 bases respectively, with 19 bases between them. CDR3 in amino acids: CASSPPVGGHEQFF. The CDR3 nucleotides are TGTGCCAGCAGTCCCCCAGTAGGGGGACACGAGCAGTTCTTC.

This chain links TRBV27 with TRBJ2-7, with D maybe TRBD2 (6 bases). This CDR3 contains 15 residues. Trimming cost V 2 bases and J 3 bases, with 14 bases left between them. Germline V gene data show CDR1 as MNHEY and CDR2 as SMNVEV (reference sequence). For the CDR3, the DNA is TGTGCCAGCAGTTTAAGGCGGGGCTTCGTCTACGAGCAGTACTTC. Residues: CASSLRRGFVYEQYF.

The gene calls are TRBV28 and TRBJ2-3; tentatively, D is TRBD1 or TRBD2 (5 bases each). The CDR3 runs 17 residues. Between the trimmed V and J ends, which lost 6 bases and 4 bases, there was a span of 23 bases. Germline CDR1 reads MDHEN; CDR2 reads SYDVKM. This CDR3 reads CASSIGSASRGADTQYF. CDR3 DNA sequence: TGTGCCAGCAGCATAGGGAGTGCCTCCCGAGGGGCAGATACGCAGTATTTT.

The V and J genes are TRBV25-1 and TRBJ2-5; 8 nucleotides agree with TRBD2. The better agreement between TRBJ2-7 and the DNA end casts doubt on the J call. CDR3 size: 12 residues. The V gene's germline CDR1 is MGHDK and CDR2 SYGVNS. The CDR3 sequence is CASSRTSNEQYF. CDR3 bases: TGTGCCAGCAGTAGGACTAGCAACGAGCAGTACTTC.

V is TRBV6-9 and J is TRBJ2-5; D remains ambiguous. Germline-derived CDR1 and CDR2 are MNHGY and SVAAGI. V gave up 6 bases and J gave up 7 bases, with 15 bases separating them. The CDR3 runs 13 residues. CDR3 residues: CASSPEPVGTQYF. CDR3 in DNA: TGTGCCAGCAGCCCAGAACCCGTCGGGACCCAGTACTTC.